Below are 32 T cell receptor beta chains sequenced from a single sample in a study of blood T cells in healthy people across ages (dated by TCRdb to between 2015 and 2017). Library preparation employed 5' RACE. Sequencer: Illumina HiSeq 2500. A second PCR of about 6 to 12 cycles was run with a J-beta primer mix and a sample-barcoded 5' primer. TCRdb applied fastp at Q25 and MiXCR to the public reads, then kept only in-frame beta chains. Every CDR3 protein is listed once, alongside the most common genes and DNA of its rows. Recorded for this sample are hundreds of thousands of distinct CDR3 sequences; 44% of them occurred a single time. Jointly, the top ten make up nearly 20% of the sample. Material for sequencing was blood. These receptors all come from a man aged 55-75 years in good health.

This CDR3 reads CASKTQTSGGAYEQYF. DNA of the CDR3: TGTGCCAGTAAAACCCAGACTAGCGGGGGGGCCTACGAGCAGTACTTC. The chain has TRBV27 and TRBJ2-7, with TRBD2 matching over 14 bases. Losses at the gene ends were 9 bases for V and 2 bases for J; bases not matched to a gene: 9. CDR1 MNHEY and CDR2 SMNVEV come from the germline V gene (reference sequence). This CDR3 is 16 amino acids long.

This chain connects TRBV29-1 to TRBJ2-5, with 8 bases fitting TRBD1. The germline gives CDR1 SQVTM, CDR2 ANQGSEA. V lost 3 bases, J lost 11 bases, and 14 bases stayed unmatched. This CDR3 has 14 amino acids. CDR3 amino acids: CSVESGGVGNEQYF. The CDR3 nucleotides are TGCAGCGTTGAGTCAGGGGGCGTGGGCAATGAGCAGTACTTC.

The table lists this clonotype with a few counts. Mismatch with germline at one junction end may stem from a read error. The chain combines TRBV24-1 with TRBJ2-5; TRBD1 or TRBD2 may be the D gene (5 bases each). The CDR3 runs 14 residues. CDR1 KGHDR and CDR2 SFDVKD come from the germline V gene. The CDR3 DNA reads TGTGCCACTAGTGGGACGGCTTACCAAGAGACCCAGTACTTC. Its protein is CATSGTAYQETQYF.

The rearrangement joins TRBV7-2 to TRBJ1-4, with D perhaps matching TRBD1 (6 bases). CDR1 is SGHTA and CDR2 is FQGNSA in the germline V gene. Trimming shortened V by 3 bases and J by 0 bases, and 14 bases separated the two germline ends. CDR3 length: 17 residues. The CDR3 DNA reads as TGTGCCAGCAGCTTCAGGGGTTTAGGGGCAACTAATGAAAAACTGTTTTTT. Protein sequence: CASSFRGLGATNEKLFF.

The rearrangement links TRBV28 to TRBJ1-5; 9 nucleotides agree with TRBD1. With V trimmed by 5 bases and J by 2 bases, 16 bases remained unmatched. The germline CDR1 and CDR2 sequences are MDHEN and SYDVKM. The CDR3 extends over 19 amino acids. CDR3 sequence (DNA): TGTGCCAGCAGTGGAACTCGGACAGGGGAAAGATATGGCAATCAGCCCCAGCATTTT. It codes for CASSGTRTGERYGNQPQHF. The full variable domain, its missing parts supplied by reference TRBV28 and TRBJ1-5, is DVKVTQSSRYLVKRTGEKVFLECVQDMDHENMFWYRQDPGLGLRLIYFSYDVKMKEKGDIPEGYSVSREKKERFSLILESASTNQTSMYLCASSGTRTGERYGNQPQHFGDGTRLSIL.

The chain recombines TRBV5-5 with TRBJ2-1, with D maybe TRBD1 (6 bases). Per germline, CDR1 SGHKS and CDR2 YYEKEE (reference sequence). The CDR3 consists of 14 residues. Trimming took 4 bases from V and 1 from J, leaving 9 bases between them. The CDR3 region has the DNA TGTGCCAGCAGCGTCACAGGGTCCTACAATGAGCAGTTCTTC. Protein product: CASSVTGSYNEQFF.

The chain uses TRBV6-1 and TRBJ1-2; D possibly corresponds to TRBD1 (6 bases). V shed 8 bases and J shed 4 bases, with 20 bases lying between them. The CDR3 is made up of 15 amino acids. Germline V gene sequence: CDR1 MNHNS, CDR2 SASEGT. The CDR3 sequence is CASSRETGLFYGYTF. CDR3 bases: TGTGCCAGCTCTAGGGAGACAGGCTTATTCTATGGCTACACCTTC.

The sample holds a few counts of this clonotype. This sequence joins TRBV7-2 and TRBJ2-1; no clear D. The CDR3 loop spans 13 amino acids. V shed 2 bases and J shed 10 bases, with 12 bases lying between them. Germline values: CDR1 SGHTA, CDR2 FQGNSA. CDR3 sequence (DNA): TGTGCCAGCAGCTTACTTAAGGCGAGGGAGCAGTTCTTC. This translates into CASSLLKAREQFF.

The chain uses TRBV6-2 or TRBV6-3 and TRBJ2-7, with D perhaps TRBD1 (5 bases). This CDR3 contains 14 residues. V was trimmed by 6 bases and J by 0 bases, leaving 12 bases between them. Looked up from germline, CDR1 is MNHEY and CDR2 is SVGEGT. CDR3 nucleotides: TGTGCCAGCAGAGTACCTGACAGCTCCTACGAGCAGTACTTC. Its translation is CASRVPDSSYEQYF.

This clonotype was counted a few times. The chain combines TRBV29-1 with TRBJ2-1; 9 bases fit TRBD2. The CDR3 runs to 14 residues. J was trimmed by 7 bases and V by 4 bases; bases with no gene match: 8. Germline assignment: CDR1 SQVTM and CDR2 ANQGSEA. CDR3 in amino acids: CSVGLAGGRNEQFF. The CDR3, as DNA: TGCAGCGTTGGCCTCGCGGGGGGGAGGAATGAGCAGTTCTTC.

The rearrangement links TRBV6-5 to TRBJ2-1, with 7 bases identical to TRBD2. This CDR3 comprises 13 residues. Per germline, CDR1 MNHEY and CDR2 SVGAGI. Unmatched junction bases numbered 6, after V lost 6 bases and J lost 7 bases. The CDR3 spells CASRRRGRNEQFF. The CDR3 DNA reads as TGTGCCAGCAGAAGGCGGGGGAGGAATGAGCAGTTCTTC.

This clonotype was seen only a few times. The gene calls are TRBV27 and TRBJ1-2, with TRBD1 matching over 7 bases. This CDR3 region has 14 residues. V shed 6 bases, J shed 7 bases, and the junction held 11 bases outside the gene matches. Germline-derived CDR1 and CDR2 are MNHEY and SMNVEV (reference sequence). CDR3 in DNA: TGTGCCAGCAGATACCGGGACAGCAGTTTTGGCTACACCTTC. Its protein product is CASRYRDSSFGYTF.

In its sample, this clonotype was seen once. The chain combines TRBV6-2 or TRBV6-3 with TRBJ2-1; 9 positions match TRBD2. With 5 bases clipped from V and 4 bases from J, the junction kept 6 bases outside the gene matches. Germline V gives CDR1 MNHEY, CDR2 SVGEGT. This CDR3 region has 15 residues. The CDR3 region has the DNA TGTGCCAGCAGTGGTAAGCGGGGGGCTTACAATGAGCAGTTCTTC. Protein: CASSGKRGAYNEQFF.

The chain couples TRBV29-1 to TRBJ1-1, with a weak D call TRBD1 (5 bases). CDR1 SQVTM and CDR2 ANQGSEA come from the germline V gene. The CDR3 sequence is 13 residues long. Between the trimmed V and J ends, which lost 4 bases and 9 bases, there was a span of 18 bases. CDR3 sequence reads: CSVARPRDRKAFF. CDR3 sequence (DNA): TGCAGCGTTGCGCGGCCTAGAGACAGAAAAGCTTTCTTT. Drawing the rest from reference TRBV29-1 and TRBJ1-1, the complete variable domain is SAVISQKPSRDICQRGTSLTIQCQVDSQVTMMFWYRQQPGQSLTLIATANQGSEATYESGFVIDKFPISRPNLTFSTLTVSNMSPEDSSIYLCSVARPRDRKAFFGQGTRLTVV.

The table lists this clonotype with a few counts. The CDR3 DNA follows: TGCGCCAGCAGCAATGAAGCGAAGAAGAACACTGAAGCTTTCTTT. It yields the protein CASSNEAKKNTEAFF. The rearrangement uses TRBV5-1 and TRBJ1-1; D gene uncertain. The CDR3 sequence is 15 residues long. The germline V gene has CDR1 SGHRS and CDR2 YFSETQ. The V and J ends lost 4 bases and 1 base respectively, with 14 bases between them.

This clonotype was seen only a few times. The V call is TRBV5-1, the J call TRBJ2-5; tentatively, D is TRBD1 or TRBD2 (5 bases each). The length of the CDR3 is 15 residues. V was clipped by 2 bases and J by 5 bases, with 16 bases between them. From germline, CDR1 is SGHRS and CDR2 YFSETQ. This CDR3 is CASSFPRGPGETQYF. CDR3 DNA sequence: TGCGCCAGCAGCTTCCCCCGGGGCCCCGGGGAGACCCAGTACTTC.

The chain couples TRBV27 to TRBJ2-3; 11 nucleotides align to TRBD1. CDR1 and CDR2 (germline): MNHEY, SMNVEV (reference sequence). Trimming cost V 6 bases and J 5 bases; bases outside gene matches: 13. The CDR3 totals 17 residues. The CDR3 reads CASRQTGTGGIGDTQYF. DNA of the CDR3: TGTGCCAGCAGGCAGACCGGGACAGGGGGTATTGGAGATACGCAGTATTTT.

The chain is built from TRBV20-1 and TRBJ1-1, with D perhaps TRBD1 (6 bases). V was pared by 0 bases and J by 2 bases, with 10 bases between. The CDR3 is 14 amino acids. Germline lookup yields CDR1 DFQATT and CDR2 SNEGSKA (reference sequence). The CDR3 is CSARDMDSNTEAFF. The CDR3, as DNA: TGCAGTGCTAGAGACATGGACAGCAACACTGAAGCTTTCTTT.

V is TRBV20-1 and J is TRBJ2-4; TRBD2 matches 11 bases. V lost 6 bases to trimming and J lost 0 bases; unmatched junction nucleotides: 13. This CDR3 is 18 amino acids long. CDR1 is DFQATT and CDR2 is SNEGSKA in the germline V gene (reference sequence). The CDR3 nucleotides are TGCAGTGCCTCCGGAGGACTAGCGGGCGGTCTAGCCAAAAACATTCAGTACTTC. Its protein product is CSASGGLAGGLAKNIQYF.

The gene calls are TRBV5-4 and TRBJ2-1; tentative D call: TRBD2 (6 bases). Between the trimmed V and J ends, which lost 0 bases and 0 bases, there was a span of 13 bases. The CDR3 is 17 residues long. CDR1 SGHNT and CDR2 YYREEE come from the germline V gene (reference sequence). CDR3 in DNA: TGTGCCAGCAGCTTGGAGGGCGGGGTGAGCTCCTACAATGAGCAGTTCTTC. This codes for CASSLEGGVSSYNEQFF.

V and J are TRBV12-3 or TRBV12-4 and TRBJ2-3, with 8 bases that match TRBD2. The CDR3 consists of 18 residues. The ends lost 3 bases at V and 3 bases at J; junction bases unmatched: 14. In nucleotides, the CDR3 is TGTGCCAGCAGTTTCTCCGGGGGGGGAAGTTATGTGACAGATACGCAGTATTTT. Translated: CASSFSGGGSYVTDTQYF.

Only a few counts were recorded for this clonotype. The V and J genes are TRBV6-5 and TRBJ2-7, with D tentatively TRBD2 (6 bases). V gave up 0 bases and J gave up 4 bases, with 31 bases separating them. The CDR3 sequence is 21 residues long. Germline loops: CDR1 MNHEY, CDR2 SVGAGI. The CDR3 DNA reads as TGTGCCAGCAGTTACTCGATCGGTTGGCAGGTAAAAGCAAAAGCGGGTTACGAGCAGTACTTC. Protein: CASSYSIGWQVKAKAGYEQYF.

The rearrangement links TRBV7-2 to TRBJ2-7; 7 bases align to TRBD2. The J call may be faulty, since TRBJ2-5 better matches the DNA end. This CDR3 comprises 15 residues. Germline values: CDR1 SGHTA, CDR2 FQGNSA. The CDR3 nucleotides read TGTGCCAGCAGCTTAGTGTCCCGGCGGGAGGAGACCCAGTACTTC. It specifies CASSLVSRREETQYF.

The V gene is TRBV29-1, the J gene TRBJ2-3, with D perhaps given as TRBD1 or TRBD2 (5 bases each). The CDR3 sequence is 14 residues long. Germline V gene lookup returns CDR1 SQVTM and CDR2 ANQGSEA. The V and J ends lost 3 bases and 6 bases respectively, with 16 bases between them. CDR3 in DNA: TGCAGCGTTGACTCCCAGGGAGCGGCGGATACGCAGTATTTT. It encodes CSVDSQGAADTQYF.

The V gene is TRBV1, the J gene TRBJ2-1; TRBD2 was called by the table and not checked on the DNA. TRBV1 is classified as a pseudogene. This CDR3 has 18 residues. The CDR3 DNA reads as TGCACCAGCAGCCCGGCCTCCCAAACTAGCGGAACTTACAATGAGCAGTTCTTC. Its translation is CTSSPASQTSGTYNEQFF.

This clonotype was counted between two and nine times. V and J are TRBV20-1 and TRBJ1-4, with a tentative D call TRBD1 (6 bases). CDR1 is DFQATT, CDR2 SNEGSKA, per germline (reference sequence). With 3 bases removed from V and 12 bases from J, the gap between germline ends came to 14 bases. This CDR3 is 12 amino acids long. The CDR3 DNA is TGCAGTGCTAGCACAGGGCTAGAAGAACTGTTTTTT. As protein: CSASTGLEELFF.

The V and J genes are TRBV11-2 and TRBJ2-5; D tentatively reads TRBD1 or TRBD2 (6 bases each). The CDR3 is 13 amino acids. Deletions cut 5 bases from V and 11 bases from J, with 18 bases between. Germline V gene sequence: CDR1 SGHAT, CDR2 FQNNGV. The DNA for the CDR3 is TGTGCCAGCAGCCAACGGGGGCGTTTCGGGCAGTACTTC. Translating gives CASSQRGRFGQYF.

V gene TRBV13 combines with J gene TRBJ2-2, with TRBD2 identical over 10 bases. The V gene end was trimmed by 5 bases and the J gene end by 4 bases; junction bases not matched to a gene: 7. Per the germline V gene, CDR1 is PRHDT and CDR2 is FYEKMQ (reference sequence). The CDR3 is 16 residues long. The CDR3 loop is CASSTGLAPFTGELFF. For the CDR3, the DNA is TGTGCCAGCAGCACGGGACTAGCGCCCTTCACCGGGGAGCTGTTTTTT. The variable domain in full, completed from reference TRBV13 and TRBJ2-2, reads AAGVIQSPRHLIKEKRETATLKCYPIPRHDTVYWYQQGPGQDPQFLISFYEKMQSDKGSIPDRFSAQQFSDYHSELNMSSLELGDSALYFCASSTGLAPFTGELFFGEGSRLTVL.

This chain links TRBV2 with TRBJ1-2; 11 nucleotides agree with TRBD1. Losses at the gene ends were 5 bases for V and 7 bases for J; bases not matched to a gene: 6. Germline CDR1 SNHLY, CDR2 FYNNEI. The CDR3 is 14 residues long. CDR3 DNA sequence: TGTGCCAGCAGTAACCGGGACAGGGGGGTTGGCTACACCTTC. It specifies CASSNRDRGVGYTF.

V gene TRBV7-9 combines with J gene TRBJ1-2, with a tentative D call TRBD1 (6 bases). The CDR3 contains 14 residues. From germline, CDR1 is SEHNR and CDR2 FQNEAQ (reference sequence). V was clipped by 1 base and J by 6 bases, with 12 bases between them. CDR3 in DNA: TGTGCCAGCAGCTTAGAACAGGGAATTCATGGCTACACCTTC. It translates to CASSLEQGIHGYTF.

The V call is TRBV6-2 or TRBV6-3, the J call TRBJ1-1, with unresolved D. The CDR3 is 12 residues long. V was cut by 0 bases and J by 10 bases, with 9 bases left in between. CDR1 MNHEY and CDR2 SVGEGT come from the germline V gene. The CDR3 spells CASSYSRVGAFF. The CDR3 DNA reads as TGTGCCAGCAGTTACTCTAGGGTCGGAGCTTTCTTT.

The V call is TRBV18, the J call TRBJ2-3; D not certain. This CDR3 has 12 residues. Germline V gives CDR1 KGHSH, CDR2 LQKENI. V shed 8 bases and J shed 2 bases, with 8 bases lying between them. The CDR3 bases are TGTGCCAGCCCATCCAACACAGATACGCAGTATTTT. It codes for CASPSNTDTQYF.